These 4 T cell receptor beta chains came from one sample sequenced in a study of blood T cell repertoires in COVID-19. Sequencing was performed with immunoSEQ multiplex PCR; in TCRdb, only in-frame clones are kept and a portion is missing. The repertoire holds about 100,000 clones, about nine tenths seen once, with 2% to 2.5% in the top ten. Sample: peripheral blood. These receptors came from a man aged 45-65 years with active COVID-19.

Here the CDR3 reads CASSLRGVRTEAFF. Written as DNA, the CDR3 is TGTGCCAGCAGCTTACGGGGGGTGCGGACTGAAGCTTTCTTT. The chain is built from TRBV7-3 and TRBJ1-1, with D perhaps TRBD1 (5 bases). This CDR3 has 14 residues. Germline V gene lookup returns CDR1 SGHTA and CDR2 FQGTGA. The V end was cut by 2 bases, the J end by 5 bases, with 12 bases between.

The V and J genes are TRBV12-5 and TRBJ1-2; D gene uncertain. This CDR3 is built from 12 residues. V was cut by 2 bases and J by 7 bases, with 8 bases left in between. Germline V CDR1 and CDR2: LGHNT, FRNRAP. The CDR3 loop is CASGLNSPGYTF. CDR3 bases: TGTGCTAGTGGTTTGAACTCACCTGGCTACACCTTC. Based on the CDR3 plus reference TRBV12-5 and TRBJ1-2, the full variable domain is DARVTQTPRHKVTEMGQEVTMRCQPILGHNTVFWYRQTMMQGLELLAYFRNRAPLDDSGMPKDRFSAEMPDATLATLKIQPSEPRDSAVYFCASGLNSPGYTFGSGTRLTVV.

The rearrangement uses TRBV25-1 and TRBJ1-1; TRBD1 aligns across 8 bases. The germline gives CDR1 MGHDK, CDR2 SYGVNS. J lost 5 bases, V lost 5 bases, and 7 bases had no gene match. This CDR3 is 14 amino acids long. In nucleotides, the CDR3 is TGTGCCAGCAGTACAGGGGGGAGTGGAACTGAAGCTTTCTTT. It translates to CASSTGGSGTEAFF.

The rearrangement links TRBV5-1 to TRBJ2-1; 7 positions match TRBD1. The CDR3 has 15 residues. V dropped 2 bases and J dropped 8; count of bases not matched to a gene: 10. Germline CDR1 is SGHRS and CDR2 is YFSETQ. In nucleotides, the CDR3 is TGCGCCAGCAGCTTTTCCGACAGGGATCGGGATGAGCAGTTCTTC. Translated: CASSFSDRDRDEQFF.